The text below deals with one TCR beta chain. What it binds is not known. The data are from a study of shared clonotypes between healthy human individuals. Looking at the study overall: CD4 naive cells filled three plates per donor, CD4 memory three, CD8 naive two and CD8 memory one. Regarding the study as a whole: With few donors, the genetic and exposure-history diversity represented was limited. Across subsets, estimated richness was generally greater for naive than for memory populations. Clonotypes shared by all four donors outscored non-shared clonotypes in generation probability.

CDR3 size: 14 residues. Germline V CDR1 and CDR2: SEHNR, FQNEAQ (reference sequence). V trimming: 5 bases; J trimming: 7 bases; junction bases outside the gene matches: 7. Some clones are missing from TCRdb's copy, which holds only in-frame ones; the method was immunoSEQ multiplex PCR. The table includes about 2.3 million clones, around 92% detected once. The TCR originated in a man between 18 and 29 years old in good health. Some clones in this sample may be carry-over from other donors' samples. Material: naive CD4+ T cells from PBMCs. Noted subset: CD45RA+ positively selected. The chain carries TRBV7-9 and TRBJ1-4; 7 nucleotides align to TRBD1. The CDR3 is CASSHGTVGEKLFF. The CDR3 DNA sequence: TGTGCCAGCAGCCACGGGACAGTGGGTGAAAAACTGTTTTTT.